The rows below give T cell receptor beta chains drawn from one sample of a study of T cell responses to AZD1222 COVID-19 vaccine. Libraries were prepared by immunoSEQ multiplex PCR; TCRdb keeps only in-frame clonotypes and omits some of them. Here the sample spans 56,000 or so clones, approximately 88% being singletons. The sample was peripheral blood, taken on day 0 of AZD1222 vaccination. These receptors all stem from an adult in good health. Each CDR3 is given with its conserved first and last residue. D genes are given only for firm matches. For some rows the clone size is stated as once, few or many, or as a class when expanded; others skip it.

>TRBJ2-5|.|TRBD2|TRBV7-2
TGTGCCAGCAGCTTGGTAGCGGGAGTGGGCGAGACCCAGTACTTC
CASSLVAGVGETQYF
>TRBJ2-7|.|TRBD2|TRBV12-3/TRBV12-4
TGTGCCAGCAGTTTAAGCGGGAGTTACGAGCAGTACTTC
CASSLSGSYEQYF
>TRBJ2-2|.|TRBD1|TRBV5-1
TGCGCCAGCAGCGGACAGGACTCGAACACCGGGGAGCTGTTTTTT
CASSGQDSNTGELFF
>TRBJ1-4|.|TRBD1|TRBV7-2
TGTGCCAGCAGCTTAAGTCCGGCAGGGGGTGGTGAAAAACTGTTTTTT
CASSLSPAGGGEKLFF
>TRBJ2-1|once|TRBD2|TRBV11-3
TGTGCCAGCAGCTTCGGCGGGAGCTCCTACAATGAGCAGTTCTTC
CASSFGGSSYNEQFF
>TRBJ2-3|.|TRBD2|TRBV9
TGTGCCAGCAGCGCTAGCGGGAGGGCCGAGGGAGATACGCAGTATTTT
CASSASGRAEGDTQYF
>TRBJ2-7|.|.|TRBV18
TGTGCCAGCTCACCCCGGACTGATACCTACGAGCAGTACTTC
CASSPRTDTYEQYF
>TRBJ1-4|.|.|TRBV30
TGTGCCTGGAGTGAGGGTCTATCGGGCGAAAAACTGTTTTTT
CAWSEGLSGEKLFF
>TRBJ1-1|.|.|TRBV4-2
TGTGCCAGCAGCCAAGATTGGGACAACGGGAGATCGAACACTGAAGCTTTCTTT
CASSQDWDNGRSNTEAFF
>TRBJ1-2|.|.|TRBV5-1
TGCGCCAGCAGCTTGGCCTTCGACAGCGCCCGGCTAGGCTATGGCTACACCTTC
CASSLAFDSARLGYGYTF
>TRBJ2-7|.|.|TRBV7-2
TGTGCCAGCAGCTCCATGGGGCGTTACGAGCAGTACTTC
CASSSMGRYEQYF
>TRBJ2-2|.|TRBD2|TRBV7-3
TGTGCCAGCAGCATGTCCTCCCTGGCGGGAGTCACCGGGGAGCTGTTTTTT
CASSMSSLAGVTGELFF
>TRBJ1-1|.|.|TRBV14
TGTGCCAGCAGCAAAACAGGGACGAACACTGAAGCTTTCTTT
CASSKTGTNTEAFF
>TRBJ2-2|.|.|TRBV18
TGTGCCAGCTCACCACCGGTCGACACCGGGGAGCTGTTTTTT
CASSPPVDTGELFF
>TRBJ2-7|.|.|TRBV11-2
TGTGCCAGCAGCTTAGAGTTCTCCAGTTCCTACGAGCAGTACTTC
CASSLEFSSSYEQYF
>TRBJ1-1|.|TRBD1|TRBV7-9
TGTGCCAGCAGCCCACGGACAGGGTATACTGAAGCTTTCTTT
CASSPRTGYTEAFF
>TRBJ2-2|.|TRBD2|TRBV7-9
TGTGCCAGCATACCGCGGGGGGAGAACACCGGGGAGCTGTTTTTT
CASIPRGENTGELFF
>TRBJ2-7|few|.|TRBV2
TGTGCCAGCAGTGGGCATTGGAACTCCTACGAGCAGTACTTC
CASSGHWNSYEQYF
>TRBJ1-6|.|.|TRBV30
TGTGCCTGGGGTCAGGGAGGGTCACCCCTCCACTTT
CAWGQGGSPLHF
>TRBJ2-1|.|.|TRBV27
TGTGCCAGCAGGGGCGAAGGGGCCTACAATGAGCAGTTCTTC
CASRGEGAYNEQFF
>TRBJ2-1|.|TRBD2|TRBV18
TGTGCCAGCTCACCACCGGCGGGAGGGCCCTACAATGAGCAGTTCTTC
CASSPPAGGPYNEQFF
>TRBJ2-2|.|TRBD2|TRBV6-2/TRBV6-3
TGTGCCAGCAGTTACACGGGAGGGATCGGGGAGCTGTTTTTT
CASSYTGGIGELFF
>TRBJ1-2|.|.|TRBV18
TGTGCCAGCTCACCAAGCTGGGGGGTAGACTATGGCTACACCTTC
CASSPSWGVDYGYTF
>TRBJ1-1|few|.|TRBV2
TGTGCCAGCAGTGAAGAGCGGGGCTGGGGGACGGAAGCTTTCTTT
CASSEERGWGTEAFF
>TRBJ2-1|.|TRBD2|TRBV2
TGTGCCAGCACCGGCCGGGGGGGAGGTTCCTACAATGAGCAGTTCTTC
CASTGRGGGSYNEQFF
>TRBJ1-1|few|TRBD1|TRBV7-6
TGTGCCAGCAGCCCGCCGACAGGGCGAGCCACTGAAGCTTTCTTT
CASSPPTGRATEAFF
>TRBJ1-2|.|.|TRBV11-1
TGTGCCAGCAGCTTAGATCGACAGTCTGACTATGGCTACACCTTC
CASSLDRQSDYGYTF
>TRBJ2-1|.|TRBD2|TRBV9
TGTGCCAGCAGCGTAGGGAGTAGCGGGACACGGGATGAGCAGTTCTTC
CASSVGSSGTRDEQFF
>TRBJ1-1|.|TRBD1|TRBV19
TGTGCCAGCCTTAGGACAGGGAATCGCATGAACACTGAAGCTTTCTTT
CASLRTGNRMNTEAFF
>TRBJ2-2|.|TRBD1|TRBV11-3
TGTGCCAGCAGAGTACAGGGGGCCGGGGAGCTGTTTTTT
CASRVQGAGELFF
>TRBJ1-5|once|.|TRBV7-8
TGTGCCAGCAGCCTACAGACAGGCCAAAATCAGCCCCAGCATTTT
CASSLQTGQNQPQHF
>TRBJ1-2|.|.|TRBV3-1/TRBV3-2
TGTGCCAGCGCCGATCTCAGTGCGGTCTCTGGCTACACCTTC
CASADLSAVSGYTF
>TRBJ2-1|.|TRBD2|TRBV24-1
TGTGCCACCAGTTCTAAGCTAGCGGGAATTTACAATGAGCAGTTCTTC
CATSSKLAGIYNEQFF
>TRBJ2-1|.|.|TRBV12-5
TGTGCTAGTGGTTTGGTAAGGGTGGAGAGACCCTTCGGGCACAATGAGCAGTTCTTC
CASGLVRVERPFGHNEQFF
>TRBJ1-1|.|.|TRBV4-1
TGCGCCAGCAGCCAAGGAGGCAGGGACAACACTGAAGCTTTCTTT
CASSQGGRDNTEAFF
>TRBJ2-7|few|TRBD1|TRBV10-3
TGTGCCATCAGTGAACCGGGACAGGGGGCGGGGGAGCAGTACTTC
CAISEPGQGAGEQYF
>TRBJ2-7|.|TRBD1|TRBV30
TGTGCCTGCGTCCGGGACAGGGGGTTCTACGAGCAGTACTTC
CACVRDRGFYEQYF
>TRBJ2-2|.|.|TRBV9
TGTGCCAGCAGCGTCGACTCCATTGGCGGGGAGCTGTTTTTT
CASSVDSIGGELFF
>TRBJ2-3|.|.|TRBV6-5
TGTGCCAGCAGCCCGTTGTTGACAGATACGCAGTATTTT
CASSPLLTDTQYF
>TRBJ2-2|.|.|TRBV11-2
TGTGCCAGCAGCTTGGTTGAACAGAACACCGGGGAGCTGTTTTTT
CASSLVEQNTGELFF
>TRBJ1-1|.|TRBD1|TRBV27
TGTGCCAGCAGTTTATCCGGGACAGGGATGAACACTGAAGCTTTCTTT
CASSLSGTGMNTEAFF
>TRBJ2-1|.|.|TRBV19
TGTGCCAGTAGTGGGCCGACCTTTGGCGGAGGGAATGAGCAGTTCTTC
CASSGPTFGGGNEQFF
>TRBJ1-1|.|TRBD1|TRBV4-2
TGTGCCAGCTCTCCTAGTCGGGACAGGGTTAGCACTGAAGCTTTCTTT
CASSPSRDRVSTEAFF
>TRBJ2-7|once|.|TRBV2
TGTGCCAGCCTCGGAAGGCGAGGCGGGGAGCAGTACTTC
CASLGRRGGEQYF
>TRBJ2-5|.|.|TRBV7-9
TGTGCCAGCAGCTCCCGGACGGGCCAAGAGACCCAGTACTTC
CASSSRTGQETQYF